This T cell receptor beta chain is from a study of T cells in Graves' hyperthyroidism and ophthalmopathy. Whole-study findings and limits: Blood also contained most expanded thyroid clonotypes above 0.001.

This clonotype occurred many times. The antigen is undetermined. There were TCR beta CDR3 regions amplified from RNA transcripts. The study used the HTBI primer set for a first-round RT-PCR of the TCR CDR3. Using its own MiXCR run on the multiplex PCR reads, TCRdb lists one record per CDR3 protein. The sample lists roughly 300,000 distinct CDR3 sequences, about 18% occurring once. Patients aged 18 to 65 had newly diagnosed hyperthyroidism of under 2 months' duration. Clinical symptoms, serum thyroxine and TRAb, thyroid ultrasound and orbital computed tomography were used for the diagnoses. The CDR3 has 15 amino acids. J lost 1 base, V lost 6 bases, and 6 bases had no gene match.

The genes are TRBV12-3 or TRBV12-4 and TRBJ2-7; 10 bases are shared with TRBD2. The TCR was taken from a woman aged 50 to 60 with Graves' hyperthyroidism. The sample taken for sequencing was blood. The CDR3 DNA is TGTGCCAGCAGGGGGGAGCGGGGGGGTTCCTACGAGCAGTACGTC. Its translation: CASRGERGGSYEQYV.